Described below is a single T cell receptor beta chain sequence and its context. The CDR3 loop spans 14 amino acids. Germline values: CDR1 SGHNT, CDR2 YYREEE (reference sequence). Trimming at V came to 5 bases and at J to 6 bases, leaving 10 bases not matched to a gene. This sample is drawn from a study of blood T cell repertoires in COVID-19. Overall study: Italy, Spain and the United States were the sources of the convalescent and acute COVID-19 samples.

Authors' methods: Amplification with reference gene primers provided the estimates of nucleated cell counts. TCRdb's table, derived via immunoSEQ multiplex PCR, lists solely in-frame clones and lacks some. D and trimming come from the DNA, and the V and J calls and clone size come from that table. The sample includes 150,000 to 200,000 clones, 88% of them seen just once. This clonotype was obtained from a woman younger than 45 with acute or convalescent COVID-19. The sample comprised peripheral blood. The chain employs TRBV5-4 and TRBJ2-7, with 8 bases that match TRBD2. CDR3 nucleotide sequence: TGTGCCAGCAGTATTGCGGGAGGCGGGGGCGAGCAGTACTTC. Translation gives CASSIAGGGGEQYF.